Below are 2 T cell receptor beta chains sequenced from a single sample in a study of cytomegalovirus exposure and HLA in healthy donors. The study ran its PCR with 60 Vbeta and 13 Jbeta primers. Profiling relied on immunoSEQ multiplex PCR, and the TCRdb table lists in-frame clones only, not all of them. This table lists 53,000 or so clones. Sequences were obtained from PBMCs. These receptor sequences come from a young man in good health and CMV-seropositive.

The CDR3 loop reads CASSLEWDGRARTDTQYF. CDR3 DNA sequence: TGTGCCAGCAGCTTAGAATGGGACGGGAGGGCCCGCACAGATACGCAGTATTTT. The rearrangement uses TRBV11-2 and TRBJ2-3; 8 bases line up with TRBD2. In germline, CDR1 is SGHAT, CDR2 FQNNGV. V was pared by 0 bases and J by 1 base, with 9 bases of the junction left unmatched. This CDR3 comprises 18 residues.

This chain joins TRBV4-1 and TRBJ1-5; D not resolved. Germline CDR1 MGHRA, CDR2 YSYEKL. V was clipped by 0 bases and J by 3 bases, with 3 bases between them. The CDR3 runs to 13 residues. CDR3 nucleotide sequence: TGCGCCAGCAGCCAAGACAACAATCAGCCCCAGCATTTT. As protein: CASSQDNNQPQHF.